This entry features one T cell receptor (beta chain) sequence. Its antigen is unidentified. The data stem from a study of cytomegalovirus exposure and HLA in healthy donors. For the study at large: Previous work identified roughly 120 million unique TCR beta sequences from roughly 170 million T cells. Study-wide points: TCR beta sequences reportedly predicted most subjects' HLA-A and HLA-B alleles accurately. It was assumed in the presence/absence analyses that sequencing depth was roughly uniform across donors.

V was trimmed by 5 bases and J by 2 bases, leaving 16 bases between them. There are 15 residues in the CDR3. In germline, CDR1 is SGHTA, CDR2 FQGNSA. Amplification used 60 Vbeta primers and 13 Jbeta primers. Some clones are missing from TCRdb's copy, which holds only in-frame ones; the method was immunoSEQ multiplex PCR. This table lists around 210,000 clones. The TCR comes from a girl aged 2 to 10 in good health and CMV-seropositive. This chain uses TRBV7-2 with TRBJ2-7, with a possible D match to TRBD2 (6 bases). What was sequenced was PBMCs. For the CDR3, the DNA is TGTGCCAGCAGCCTTACCGGGACTGAGACCTACGAGCAGTACTTC. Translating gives CASSLTGTETYEQYF. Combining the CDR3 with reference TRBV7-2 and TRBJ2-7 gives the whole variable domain GAGVSQSPSNKVTEKGKDVELRCDPISGHTALYWYRQSLGQGLEFLIYFQGNSAPDKSGLPSDRFSAERTGGSVSTLTIQRTQQEDSAVYLCASSLTGTETYEQYFGPGTRLTVT.